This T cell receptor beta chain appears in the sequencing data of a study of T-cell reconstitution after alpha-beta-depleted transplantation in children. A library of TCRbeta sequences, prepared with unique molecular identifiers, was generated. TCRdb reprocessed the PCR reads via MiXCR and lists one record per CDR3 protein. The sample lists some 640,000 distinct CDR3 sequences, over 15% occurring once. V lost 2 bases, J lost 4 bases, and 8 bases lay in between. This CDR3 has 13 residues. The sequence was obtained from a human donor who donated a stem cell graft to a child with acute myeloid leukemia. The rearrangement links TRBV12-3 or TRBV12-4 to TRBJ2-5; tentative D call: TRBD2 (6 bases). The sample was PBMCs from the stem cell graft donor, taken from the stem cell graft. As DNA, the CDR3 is TGTGCCAGCAGTTTAATGGGAGGAGAGACCCAGTACTTC. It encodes CASSLMGGETQYF.